These 16 T cell receptor beta chains share one sample of origin, sequenced in a study of blood T cell repertoires in COVID-19. The protocol was immunoSEQ multiplex PCR, while the TCRdb copy is restricted to in-frame clones and leaves out a portion. The sample shows about 140,000 clones, approximately 84% of them seen only once. The sample comprised peripheral blood. Source of these receptors: a woman in her sixties with acute or convalescent COVID-19.

The chain uses TRBV7-2 and TRBJ2-5, with 8 bases identical to TRBD2. The CDR3 runs to 16 residues. V lost 0 bases, J lost 4 bases, and 7 bases stayed unmatched. CDR1 and CDR2 from the germline V gene are SGHTA and FQGNSA. The CDR3 DNA follows: TGTGCCAGCAGCTTAGCCCCTACCGGGGGGGGAGAGACCCAGTACTTC. Translated, it gives CASSLAPTGGGETQYF.

This rearrangement joins TRBV7-3 to TRBJ2-1; D gene uncertain. Trimming removed 2 bases from V and 3 bases from J, with 11 bases in between. Per germline, CDR1 SGHTA and CDR2 FQGTGA. The CDR3 runs 15 residues. DNA for the CDR3: TGTGCCAGCAGCTTAGAAGGAGCGTTCTACAATGAGCAGTTCTTC. Translation: CASSLEGAFYNEQFF.

The V call is TRBV30, the J call TRBJ1-2, with no clear D. This CDR3 region has 14 residues. Germline V CDR1 and CDR2: GTSNPN, SVGIG (reference sequence). The ends were cut back, 1 base at V and 8 bases at J, with 17 bases in the middle. The CDR3 loop reads CAWSALNGVRGYTF. CDR3 coding DNA: TGTGCCTGGAGTGCCCTGAACGGGGTGAGGGGCTACACCTTC.

V and J are TRBV6-5 and TRBJ1-5; no firm D call. The CDR3 loop spans 12 amino acids. Per the germline V gene, CDR1 is MNHEY and CDR2 is SVGAGI. Between the trimmed V and J ends, which lost 6 bases and 7 bases, there was a span of 10 bases. For the CDR3, the DNA is TGTGCCAGCAGGGTGGAGGTACAGCCCCAGCATTTT. This sequence encodes CASRVEVQPQHF.

V and J are TRBV9 and TRBJ2-7, with a tentative D call TRBD2 (5 bases). The germline CDR1 and CDR2 sequences are SGDLS and YYNGEE. CDR3 length equals 16 residues. Trimming cost V 0 bases and J 7 bases, with 20 bases left between them. The CDR3 DNA sequence: TGTGCCAGCAGCGTAGCTTCGGGAAGGTCTTCGGGAGAGCAGTACTTC. It specifies CASSVASGRSSGEQYF.

The V and J genes are TRBV19 and TRBJ1-4; tentative D call: TRBD1 (6 bases). From germline, CDR1 is LNHDA and CDR2 SQIVND (reference sequence). There are 14 residues in the CDR3. Between the trimmed V and J ends, which lost 3 bases and 3 bases, there was a span of 8 bases. The CDR3 nucleotides read TGTGCCAGTAGTATGCACAGGGCTAATGAAAAACTGTTTTTT. Its protein is CASSMHRANEKLFF.

This clone was found once. The chain joins TRBV24-1 to TRBJ1-5, with D unclear. V lost 4 bases to trimming and J lost 0 bases, with 3 bases between them. The germline CDR1 and CDR2 sequences are KGHDR and SFDVKD. CDR3 size: 13 residues. CDR3 amino acids: CATSEYSNQPQHF. The CDR3 DNA reads TGTGCCACCAGTGAGTATAGCAATCAGCCCCAGCATTTT.

The chain uses TRBV12-3 or TRBV12-4 and TRBJ2-1; 8 nucleotides match TRBD2. V was pared by 9 bases and J by 6 bases, with 7 bases of the junction left unmatched. This CDR3 contains 13 residues. CDR3 sequence (DNA): TGTGCCAGTAATGCCGGGACTAGCAATGAGCAGTTCTTC. Protein product: CASNAGTSNEQFF.

The V and J genes are TRBV12-3 or TRBV12-4 and TRBJ1-2; TRBD1 is a possible D gene (5 bases). This CDR3 is 13 amino acids long. With 0 bases removed from V and 8 bases from J, the gap between germline ends came to 10 bases. This chain's CDR3 is CASSLAPGMGYTF. The CDR3 DNA reads as TGTGCCAGCAGTTTAGCGCCAGGGATGGGCTACACCTTC.

This chain's CDR3 is CASSPKSYQETQYF. CDR3 nucleotide sequence: TGTGCCAGCAGTCCTAAATCGTACCAAGAGACCCAGTACTTC. This chain connects TRBV27 to TRBJ2-5; D is uncertain. The CDR3 is 14 residues long. Trimming removed 5 bases from V and 0 bases from J, with 10 bases in between. CDR1 and CDR2 from the germline V gene are MNHEY and SMNVEV (reference sequence).

The J gene is TRBJ2-2, the V gene TRBV2; 9 nucleotides agree with TRBD1. The germline V gene encodes CDR1 SNHLY and CDR2 FYNNEI. This CDR3 is 14 amino acids long. The J segment lost 6 bases and the V segment lost 3 bases, leaving 2 bases of the junction unmatched. CDR3 DNA: TGTGCCAGCAGTGACCGACAGGGGGCCGGGGAGCTGTTTTTT. It yields the protein CASSDRQGAGELFF.

In this sample, this clone turned up once. This chain uses TRBV10-3 with TRBJ1-2; 10 bases are shared with TRBD1. From germline, CDR1 is ENHRY and CDR2 SYGVKD. V was pared by 4 bases and J by 7 bases, with 3 bases of the junction left unmatched. This CDR3 comprises 13 residues. The CDR3 coding sequence is TGTGCCATCAGTGGGGACAGGGGAAGTGGCTACACCTTC. Translated, it gives CAISGDRGSGYTF.

This chain uses TRBV9 with TRBJ1-4; 12 nucleotides agree with TRBD1. This CDR3 region has 13 residues. The germline gives CDR1 SGDLS, CDR2 YYNGEE. The V segment lost 7 bases and the J segment 7 bases; nucleotides outside the gene matches: 2. CDR3 region: CASGTGGREKLFF. The CDR3 nucleotides are TGTGCCAGCGGGACAGGGGGCCGTGAAAAACTGTTTTTT.

V gene TRBV7-8 combines with J gene TRBJ2-1, with TRBD2 matching over 9 bases. J lost 5 bases, V lost 3 bases, and 5 bases had no gene match. The CDR3 consists of 15 residues. In germline, CDR1 is SGHVS, CDR2 FQNEAQ. The chain's CDR3 is CASSFSREGHNEQFF. The CDR3 bases are TGTGCCAGCAGCTTTTCGCGGGAGGGCCACAATGAGCAGTTCTTC.

This chain connects TRBV6-2 or TRBV6-3 to TRBJ1-5; tentatively, D is TRBD1 (5 bases). Germline lookup yields CDR1 MNHEY and CDR2 SVGEGT. V lost 3 bases and J lost 7, with 13 bases in between. The CDR3 is made up of 14 amino acids. CDR3: CASSYLGREQPQHF. The CDR3 DNA reads TGTGCCAGCAGTTATCTGGGCAGGGAACAGCCCCAGCATTTT.

The gene calls are TRBV24-1 and TRBJ2-2, with D perhaps TRBD2 (5 bases). Trimming took 4 bases from V and 5 from J, leaving 19 bases between them. From germline, CDR1 is KGHDR and CDR2 SFDVKD. The CDR3 length is 17 residues. The DNA for the CDR3 is TGTGCCACCAGTGAACCTGCGGGCGGAAGTGGGACCGGGGAGCTGTTTTTT. It translates to CATSEPAGGSGTGELFF.